These 8 T cell receptor beta chains were sequenced from one sample in a study of response to subunit inactivated influenza vaccine. Via MiXCR, TCRdb re-called the RT-PCR reads, giving one row per CDR3 protein. The table includes 750,000 to 850,000 distinct CDR3 sequences, roughly 18% detected once. The sample here was PBMCs from blood, taken more than 4 days after vaccination. Source of these receptors: a man aged 45-60 years who received an inactivated influenza vaccine.

Note on this clonotype: The junction differs from germline at one of its ends, possibly a read error. The chain recombines TRBV20-1 with TRBJ2-1, with D tentatively TRBD2 (6 bases). The CDR3 runs 12 residues. CDR1 and CDR2 from the germline V gene are DFQATT and SNEGSKA (reference sequence). CDR3 sequence: CCATGAYNEQFF. The CDR3 DNA sequence: TGCTGTGCGACGGGAGCCTACAATGAGCAGTTCTTC.

The chain carries TRBV4-3 and TRBJ2-7, with D perhaps matching TRBD1 or TRBD2 (5 bases each). Trimming pared 4 bases from V and 0 bases from J, leaving 16 bases between. The CDR3 runs 16 residues. Germline V gene sequence: CDR1 LGHNA, CDR2 YSLEER. CDR3 residues: CASSLGVGTDSYEQYF. The CDR3 coding sequence is TGCGCCAGCAGCCTAGGCGTCGGGACCGACTCCTACGAGCAGTACTTC.

This clonotype was seen many times. The V and J genes are TRBV7-9 and TRBJ1-6; D is possibly TRBD1 (6 bases). V lost 1 base to trimming and J lost 14 bases, with 9 bases between them. The length of the CDR3 is 12 residues. The V gene's germline CDR1 is SEHNR and CDR2 FQNEAQ (reference sequence). CDR3 DNA: TGTGCCAGCAGCTTAGATGGGGGCACCCTCCACTTT. Amino acids: CASSLDGGTLHF.

V is TRBV6-1 and J is TRBJ2-2; D is unresolved. Germline V CDR1 and CDR2: MNHNS, SASEGT. The CDR3 has 15 amino acids. V lost 6 bases, J lost 2 bases, and 13 bases lay in between. The CDR3 region is CASSNRFENTGELFF. The CDR3, as DNA: TGTGCCAGCAGCAACCGTTTCGAAAACACCGGGGAGCTGTTTTTT.

In its sample, this clonotype was seen a few times. The V call is TRBV6-4, the J call TRBJ1-1, with D hard to call. CDR3 size: 13 residues. Trimming stripped 4 bases from V and 1 base from J, with 7 bases between. Germline-derived CDR1 and CDR2 are MRHNA and SNTAGT. The CDR3 coding sequence is TGTGCCAGCAGTGCATCATGGAACACTGAAGCTTTCTTT. Protein sequence: CASSASWNTEAFF.

This clonotype was found a few times. CDR3 sequence (DNA): TGTGCCAGCAGCCAAGAGGCCAGACAAAACATTCAGTACTTC. Its protein product is CASSQEARQNIQYF. This chain links TRBV4-2 with TRBJ2-4; D ambiguous. CDR1 is LGHNA, CDR2 YNFKEQ, per germline. V lost 0 bases to trimming and J lost 5 bases, with 8 bases between them. CDR3 length: 14 residues.

The genes are TRBV3-1 and TRBJ1-6; 9 positions match TRBD1. This CDR3 contains 16 residues. Germline V CDR1 and CDR2: LGHDT, YNNKEL (reference sequence). The V and J ends lost 1 base and 5 bases, in that order; junction bases with no gene match: 3. CDR3 region: CASSQGTGADNSPLHF. The CDR3 coding sequence is TGTGCCAGCAGCCAAGGGACAGGGGCGGATAATTCACCCCTCCACTTT.

CDR3 residues: CASRGSGTEAFF. The CDR3 region has the DNA TGTGCCAGCAGGGGATCGGGTACTGAAGCTTTCTTT. The chain has TRBV6-4 and TRBJ1-1; D not certain. Germline-derived CDR1 and CDR2 are MRHNA and SNTAGT. V lost 6 bases to trimming and J lost 5 bases, with 10 bases between them. The CDR3 runs 12 residues.